This entry lists 16 T cell receptor beta chains sequenced from one sample in a study of CD8 T cells in ankylosing spondylitis. TCRdb passed the 5' RACE reads through MiXCR, listing each CDR3 protein once. The repertoire holds almost 250,000 distinct CDR3 sequences, with roughly a third as singletons. The sample taken for sequencing was blood, either unsorted or a sorted T cell fraction (not recorded which). The receptors come from a male donor with ankylosing spondylitis or in good health (not recorded which).

This rearrangement joins TRBV12-3 or TRBV12-4 to TRBJ1-1; no firm D call. V was clipped by 4 bases and J by 1 base, with 7 bases between them. CDR3 length equals 13 residues. DNA of the CDR3: TGTGCCAGCAGTTCGAACGAGAACACTGAAGCTTTCTTT. Amino acids: CASSSNENTEAFF.

V is TRBV15 and J is TRBJ2-1, with 9 nucleotides matching TRBD1. The trim removed 1 base at V and 4 bases at J, leaving 2 bases unmatched. Germline CDR1 and CDR2: LNHNV and YYDKDF (reference sequence). The CDR3 loop spans 15 amino acids. The CDR3 nucleotides read TGTGCCACCAGCAGAGGGGACAGGGCTTACAATGAGCAGTTCTTC. This gives the protein CATSRGDRAYNEQFF.

The rearrangement links TRBV24-1 to TRBJ2-1; a possible D gene is TRBD2 (5 bases). Between the trimmed V and J ends, which lost 1 base and 7 bases, there was a span of 10 bases. The CDR3 runs to 14 residues. CDR1 is KGHDR, CDR2 SFDVKD, per germline. The CDR3 region is CATSDFRLKNEQFF. CDR3 coding DNA: TGTGCCACCAGTGATTTCAGACTAAAGAATGAGCAGTTCTTC.

This clonotype was seen a handful of times. DNA of the CDR3: TGCAGCGTCGTAGCCGGGACAGGGGGCTTTCACGAGCAGTACTTC. Translation gives CSVVAGTGGFHEQYF. This chain connects TRBV29-1 to TRBJ2-7; 12 bases agree with TRBD1. Germline assignment: CDR1 SQVTM and CDR2 ANQGSEA. With V trimmed by 6 bases and J by 5 bases, 11 bases remained unmatched. The CDR3 extends over 15 amino acids.

This clonotype came up a few times. The J gene is TRBJ2-1, the V gene TRBV7-2; weak D call: TRBD2 (5 bases). Per germline, CDR1 SGHTA and CDR2 FQGNSA. Trimming took 0 bases from V and 2 from J, leaving 8 bases between them. The CDR3 runs to 15 residues. The CDR3 DNA reads as TGTGCCAGCAGCTTAGCAGCGGTCCCCTACAATGAGCAGTTCTTC. Translated, it gives CASSLAAVPYNEQFF.

The chain has TRBV28 and TRBJ2-3; D is uncertain. Germline CDR1 reads MDHEN; CDR2 reads SYDVKM. The CDR3 is made up of 13 amino acids. Trimming left V 7 bases short and J 2 bases short, with 10 bases between. In DNA form, the CDR3 reads TGTGCCAGCATGGGCAGATTCACAGATACGCAGTATTTT. Its protein product is CASMGRFTDTQYF. The full variable domain, completed using reference TRBV28 and TRBJ2-3, is DVKVTQSSRYLVKRTGEKVFLECVQDMDHENMFWYRQDPGLGLRLIYFSYDVKMKEKGDIPEGYSVSREKKERFSLILESASTNQTSMYLCASMGRFTDTQYFGPGTRLTVL.

This clonotype appeared a few times. The gene calls are TRBV28 and TRBJ2-1, with TRBD1 identical over 8 bases. Unmatched junction bases numbered 3, after V lost 8 bases and J lost 3 bases. This CDR3 contains 13 residues. Germline-derived CDR1 and CDR2 are MDHEN and SYDVKM. CDR3: CASRGTGYNEQFF. CDR3 nucleotide sequence: TGTGCCAGCCGAGGGACAGGCTACAATGAGCAGTTCTTC.

The gene calls are TRBV5-8 and TRBJ1-2, with no clear D. This CDR3 is built from 14 residues. V lost 0 bases and J 3 bases, leaving 9 bases between the germline ends. Germline CDR1 and CDR2: SGHTS and YDEGEE. DNA of the CDR3: TGTGCCAGCAGCTTGGCGATGCCGGACTATGGCTACACCTTC. This gives the protein CASSLAMPDYGYTF.

This clonotype was recorded at least ten times. The chain uses TRBV6-1 and TRBJ2-1; tentatively, D is TRBD1 (7 bases). Trimming took 6 bases from V and 4 from J, leaving 13 bases between them. Looked up from germline, CDR1 is MNHNS and CDR2 is SASEGT. The CDR3 has 14 residues. CDR3 DNA sequence: TGTGCCAGCAGACGACAGGGACTTTACAATGAGCAGTTCTTC. Translated: CASRRQGLYNEQFF.

This clonotype was counted ten times or more. The chain employs TRBV20-1 and TRBJ2-4, with a weak D call TRBD1 (6 bases). This CDR3 region has 14 residues. Between the trimmed V and J ends, which lost 6 bases and 0 bases, there was a span of 12 bases. The germline V gene has CDR1 DFQATT and CDR2 SNEGSKA (reference sequence). As DNA, the CDR3 is TGCAGTGCCGAATTACAGGGAGCCAAAAACATTCAGTACTTC. It translates to CSAELQGAKNIQYF.

The CDR3 sequence is CASSLTIRFGDSLYF. In DNA, the CDR3 is TGCGCCAGCAGCTTGACCATCCGGTTTGGGGACAGTCTGTACTTC. The J gene is TRBJ2-7, the V gene TRBV5-1, with TRBD1 identical over 7 bases. The CDR3 consists of 15 residues. Germline trimming cut 1 base from V and 12 bases from J; bases unmatched to any gene: 16. Germline CDR1 SGHRS, CDR2 YFSETQ.

This clonotype was counted only a few times. This chain links TRBV20-1 with TRBJ2-3; tentatively, D is TRBD1 or TRBD2 (5 bases each). Trimming took 6 bases from V and 0 from J, leaving 19 bases between them. CDR3 length equals 16 residues. CDR1 is DFQATT, CDR2 SNEGSKA, per germline (reference sequence). The CDR3 DNA reads as TGCAGTGCCCCAAGAGGGGCTAGGGATAGCACAGATACGCAGTATTTT. Translation gives CSAPRGARDSTDTQYF.

This chain uses TRBV7-8 with TRBJ2-7; perhaps TRBD1 as D (5 bases). Germline CDR1 and CDR2: SGHVS and FQNEAQ. Trimming shortened V by 1 base and J by 1 base, and 8 bases separated the two germline ends. The CDR3 runs 14 residues. The CDR3 here is CASSLGRQSYEQYF. In nucleotides, the CDR3 is TGTGCCAGCAGCTTAGGGAGACAGTCCTACGAGCAGTACTTC. The variable domain in full, with the rest retrieved from reference TRBV7-8 and TRBJ2-7, is GAGVSQSPRYKVAKRGQDVALRCDPISGHVSLFWYQQALGQGPEFLTYFQNEAQLDKSGLPSDRFFAERPEGSVSTLKIQRTQQEDSAVYLCASSLGRQSYEQYFGPGTRLTVT.

J is TRBJ1-3 and V is TRBV12-3 or TRBV12-4; no clear D. There are 14 residues in the CDR3. V lost 2 bases and J 0 bases, leaving 5 bases between the germline ends. The CDR3 loop reads CASSLRPSGNTIYF. CDR3 bases: TGTGCCAGCAGTTTACGGCCCTCTGGAAACACCATATATTTT.

V gene TRBV20-1 combines with J gene TRBJ2-5; D not resolved. This CDR3 is built from 15 residues. Germline V gene lookup returns CDR1 DFQATT and CDR2 SNEGSKA (reference sequence). V was clipped by 2 bases and J by 2 bases, with 15 bases between them. DNA for the CDR3: TGCAGTGCTAGATGGGTGGCAGGCCTACAAGAGACCCAGTACTTC. Its translation is CSARWVAGLQETQYF.

The genes are TRBV20-1 and TRBJ2-2, with TRBD2 matching 8 bases. The CDR3 is 15 amino acids. Germline V gives CDR1 DFQATT, CDR2 SNEGSKA (reference sequence). V dropped 5 bases and J dropped 5; count of bases not matched to a gene: 10. The chain's CDR3 is CSARLPGLVTGELFF. The CDR3 bases are TGCAGTGCTCGCCTTCCGGGACTAGTGACCGGGGAGCTGTTTTTT.